Below, 17 T cell receptor beta chains from the same sample are listed, as sequenced in a study of blood T cell repertoires in COVID-19. Sequenced by immunoSEQ multiplex PCR; TCRdb stores in-frame clones only, minus some. The table records 250,000 to 350,000 clones, about 93% of them present only once. Source material: peripheral blood. Source of these receptors: a woman younger than 45 with COVID-19, enrolled during active disease.

V and J are TRBV27 and TRBJ2-5; 7 positions match TRBD2. J gave up 6 bases and V 0 bases, and 10 bases lay outside the gene matches. Germline V gene lookup returns CDR1 MNHEY and CDR2 SMNVEV (reference sequence). The CDR3 is 16 amino acids. In nucleotides, the CDR3 is TGTGCCAGCAGTTTATCCATCCTCCAGCGGGGTAAGACCCAGTACTTC. This translates into CASSLSILQRGKTQYF.

Notes on this clone: The sample has other DNA sequences that encode this CDR3 too. Here the CDR3 DNA reads TGTGCCAGCAGTTACTCGAGGGGGGGAACTGAAGCTTTCTTT. This sequence encodes CASSYSRGGTEAFF. This chain joins TRBV6-5 and TRBJ1-1; tentatively, D is TRBD1 (6 bases). The length of the CDR3 is 14 residues. CDR1 and CDR2 (germline): MNHEY, SVGAGI. The ends were cut back, 0 bases at V and 5 bases at J, with 10 bases in the middle.

J is TRBJ2-3 and V is TRBV18, with 7 bases fitting TRBD1. Trimming at V came to 3 bases and at J to 0 bases, leaving 9 bases not matched to a gene. This CDR3 is built from 17 residues. The germline V gene has CDR1 KGHSH and CDR2 LQKENI. The DNA of the CDR3 is TGTGCCAGCTCACCGGTAGGACAGGTTCCTAGCACAGATACGCAGTATTTT. Translated: CASSPVGQVPSTDTQYF. Drawing the rest from reference TRBV18 and TRBJ2-3, the complete variable domain is NAGVMQNPRHLVRRRGQEARLRCSPMKGHSHVYWYRQLPEEGLKFMVYLQKENIIDESGMPKERFSAEFPKEGPSILRIQQVVRGDSAAYFCASSPVGQVPSTDTQYFGPGTRLTVL.

The rearrangement uses TRBV27 and TRBJ1-5; D possibly corresponds to TRBD1 (6 bases). V shed 6 bases and J shed 2 bases, with 14 bases lying between them. The germline gives CDR1 MNHEY, CDR2 SMNVEV (reference sequence). The CDR3 has 15 amino acids. This chain's CDR3 is CASSSGVGGNQPQHF. The CDR3 DNA sequence: TGTGCCAGCAGCTCAGGGGTGGGAGGCAATCAGCCCCAGCATTTT.

The rearrangement joins TRBV3-1 (or the pseudogene TRBV3-2) to TRBJ2-7; D may be TRBD2 (5 bases). In germline, CDR1 is LGHDT, CDR2 YNNKEL (reference sequence). Trimming cost V 3 bases and J 5 bases, with 8 bases left between them. The CDR3 consists of 12 residues. The DNA of the CDR3 is TGTGCCAGCAGCCAGGGAGTAGACGAGCAGTACTTC. Protein product: CASSQGVDEQYF.

The chain links TRBV9 to TRBJ2-2, with TRBD1 matching over 7 bases. Germline V CDR1 and CDR2: SGDLS, YYNGEE. The V and J ends lost 3 bases and 4 bases, in that order; junction bases with no gene match: 9. The length of the CDR3 is 16 residues. The CDR3 DNA reads as TGTGCCAGCAGCGCGAAGGTAGGGGGCGGCACCGGGGAGCTGTTTTTT. Encoded protein: CASSAKVGGGTGELFF.

The chain uses TRBV30 and TRBJ1-3; D is undetermined. The germline CDR1 and CDR2 sequences are GTSNPN and SVGIG (reference sequence). The V end was cut by 0 bases, the J end by 2 bases, with 5 bases between. This CDR3 comprises 13 residues. CDR3 residues: CAWSVNPGNTIYF. DNA for the CDR3: TGTGCCTGGAGTGTTAATCCTGGAAACACCATATATTTT.

This clone was recorded only once. The chain couples TRBV6-5 to TRBJ1-1; D possibly corresponds to TRBD1 (6 bases). This CDR3 is built from 15 residues. V was cut by 5 bases and J by 2 bases, with 15 bases left in between. CDR1 and CDR2 (germline): MNHEY, SVGAGI. The CDR3 nucleotides are TGTGCCAGCAGTCCCTGGACAGAGCCCAACACTGAAGCTTTCTTT. It yields the protein CASSPWTEPNTEAFF.

The chain uses TRBV28 and TRBJ2-3, with 14 bases aligning to TRBD2. With V trimmed by 5 bases and J by 6 bases, 16 bases remained unmatched. The CDR3 totals 19 residues. CDR1 is MDHEN, CDR2 SYDVKM, per germline. The CDR3 loop reads CASSHGLAGGSWYKDTQYF. The CDR3 bases are TGTGCCAGCAGTCACGGACTAGCGGGAGGATCGTGGTATAAGGATACGCAGTATTTT.

CDR3 DNA sequence: TGTGCCAGCAGCTTAGTGGACAGAGCCTACGAGCAGTACTTC. It codes for CASSLVDRAYEQYF. The chain carries TRBV7-2 and TRBJ2-7; maybe TRBD1 (6 bases). With 1 base removed from V and 2 bases from J, the gap between germline ends came to 9 bases. Germline V gene sequence: CDR1 SGHTA, CDR2 FQGNSA. The CDR3 runs 14 residues. The entire variable domain, with the rest obtained from reference TRBV7-2 and TRBJ2-7, is as follows: GAGVSQSPSNKVTEKGKDVELRCDPISGHTALYWYRQSLGQGLEFLIYFQGNSAPDKSGLPSDRFSAERTGGSVSTLTIQRTQQEDSAVYLCASSLVDRAYEQYFGPGTRLTVT.

This clone was picked up one time. The chain links TRBV28 to TRBJ1-3, with no clear D. Germline loops: CDR1 MDHEN, CDR2 SYDVKM. Trimming shortened V by 4 bases and J by 2 bases, and 18 bases separated the two germline ends. This CDR3 spans 17 amino acids. The CDR3 nucleotides are TGTGCCAGCAGTTATGCCGGCAGCGAAAATCCTGGAAACACCATATATTTT. Protein: CASSYAGSENPGNTIYF. Variable domain in full (rest from reference TRBV28 and TRBJ1-3): DVKVTQSSRYLVKRTGEKVFLECVQDMDHENMFWYRQDPGLGLRLIYFSYDVKMKEKGDIPEGYSVSREKKERFSLILESASTNQTSMYLCASSYAGSENPGNTIYFGEGSWLTVV.

This chain uses TRBV20-1 with TRBJ2-5, with a weak D call TRBD1 (5 bases). Germline values: CDR1 DFQATT, CDR2 SNEGSKA (reference sequence). The CDR3 runs 14 residues. Trimming pared 3 bases from V and 7 bases from J, leaving 18 bases between. DNA of the CDR3: TGCAGTGCTAGTCTTGACAGCCAATCGGGGACCCAGTACTTC. Protein product: CSASLDSQSGTQYF.

This clone was seen a single time. The rearrangement uses TRBV7-9 and TRBJ2-1, with no clear D. Germline CDR1 is SEHNR and CDR2 is FQNEAQ (reference sequence). Trimming shortened V by 2 bases and J by 1 base, and 9 bases separated the two germline ends. This CDR3 is 15 amino acids long. The CDR3 protein is CASSLSGVSYNEQFF. The DNA of the CDR3 is TGTGCCAGCAGCTTAAGTGGAGTTTCCTACAATGAGCAGTTCTTC.

The chain couples TRBV7-9 to TRBJ1-1; 7 bases align to TRBD1. The germline gives CDR1 SEHNR, CDR2 FQNEAQ (reference sequence). The CDR3 length is 13 residues. After removal of 6 bases from V and 8 bases from J, the junction contained 9 bases not matched to a gene. The CDR3 region is CASRRDSAPEAFF. The CDR3 DNA sequence: TGTGCCAGCAGGCGGGACAGCGCACCAGAAGCTTTCTTT.

This clone has a handful of counts. The V call is TRBV6-2 or TRBV6-3, the J call TRBJ1-5; D may be TRBD1 (6 bases). V shed 6 bases and J shed 4 bases, with 16 bases lying between them. This CDR3 is 15 amino acids long. The germline gives CDR1 MNHEY, CDR2 SVGEGT. The CDR3 DNA reads as TGTGCCAGCAGCCGTGGCCCTGACAGGAATCAGCCCCAGCATTTT. This gives the protein CASSRGPDRNQPQHF.

The J gene is TRBJ1-5, the V gene TRBV6-2 or TRBV6-3; D uncertain. This CDR3 is built from 17 residues. V lost 6 bases, J lost 2 bases, and 20 bases lay in between. The V gene's germline CDR1 is MNHEY and CDR2 SVGEGT. The CDR3 sequence is CASSTPAWAIGNQPQHF. The CDR3 DNA follows: TGTGCCAGCAGCACACCCGCCTGGGCAATAGGCAATCAGCCCCAGCATTTT.

Details on this clone: Other DNA sequences in the sample encode the same CDR3. This chain uses TRBV14 with TRBJ2-1; 11 nucleotides align to TRBD2. J lost 0 bases, V lost 0 bases, and 10 bases had no gene match. Looked up from germline, CDR1 is SGHDN and CDR2 is FVKESK. This CDR3 comprises 20 residues. CDR3 DNA sequence: TGTGCCAGCAGCCAAGATCAGCGGCTAGCGGGAGGTCGCTCCTACAATGAGCAGTTCTTC. It is translated as CASSQDQRLAGGRSYNEQFF.